The 16 T cell receptor beta chains below all came from one sample that was sequenced in a study of cytomegalovirus exposure and HLA in healthy donors. The PCR made use of 60 Vbeta and 13 Jbeta primers. Using immunoSEQ multiplex PCR, the repertoire was profiled, and TCRdb retains in-frame clones only, with some absent. The table lists about 80,000 clones, 62% of them singletons. Sequencing input: PBMCs. The receptors originated from a male donor in good health and CMV-seropositive.

V is TRBV6-4 and J is TRBJ2-1, with D unresolved. The CDR3 runs 16 residues. Germline V lookup: CDR1 MRHNA, CDR2 SNTAGT. V shed 0 bases and J shed 3 bases, with 12 bases lying between them. CDR3 nucleotides: TGTGCCAGCAGTGACTCTATTAAAAGCGACTACAATGAGCAGTTCTTC. Protein product: CASSDSIKSDYNEQFF.

The rearrangement uses TRBV6-1 and TRBJ1-5; 11 nucleotides agree with TRBD1. Germline V gives CDR1 MNHNS, CDR2 SASEGT. V trimming: 8 bases; J trimming: 6 bases; junction bases outside the gene matches: 9. CDR3 length: 15 residues. The CDR3 is CASLIGQGAVQPQHF. For the CDR3, the DNA is TGTGCCAGCCTTATCGGACAGGGGGCGGTTCAGCCCCAGCATTTT.

This clone was detected once. This chain links TRBV9 with TRBJ2-3; the match to TRBD2 covers 7 bases. The germline gives CDR1 SGDLS, CDR2 YYNGEE. CDR3 length: 15 amino acids. Trimming at V came to 2 bases and at J to 4 bases, leaving 7 bases not matched to a gene. CDR3: CASSVWGGTSDTQYF. In nucleotides, the CDR3 is TGTGCCAGCAGCGTCTGGGGGGGTACGTCAGATACGCAGTATTTT.

The chain joins TRBV27 to TRBJ2-1, with 9 positions matching TRBD2. CDR3 length: 15 residues. V was clipped by 6 bases and J by 6 bases; unmatched bases: 9. Germline V CDR1 and CDR2: MNHEY, SMNVEV (reference sequence). The CDR3 region is CASSLAGGRPNEQFF. The CDR3 region has the DNA TGTGCCAGCAGCCTCGCGGGGGGGCGGCCCAATGAGCAGTTCTTC.

CDR3 sequence reads: CASSTGQDYGYTF. CDR3 DNA sequence: TGTGCCAGCAGCACCGGACAGGACTATGGCTACACCTTC. The genes are TRBV28 and TRBJ1-2, with 7 nucleotides matching TRBD1. After removal of 6 bases from V and 3 bases from J, the junction contained 4 bases not matched to a gene. This CDR3 is 13 amino acids long. Per the germline V gene, CDR1 is MDHEN and CDR2 is SYDVKM.

As concerns this clone: Other DNA sequences within the sample encode an identical CDR3. In DNA, the CDR3 is TGTGCCAGCAGCTTGGGCAGGGAAGAGACCCAGTACTTC. The encoded protein is CASSLGREETQYF. The J gene is TRBJ2-5, the V gene TRBV5-6; D is perhaps TRBD1 (5 bases). Germline CDR1 reads SGHDT; CDR2 reads YYEEEE. The CDR3 is 13 residues long. V was clipped by 0 bases and J by 3 bases, with 6 bases between them.

The chain links TRBV5-8 to TRBJ2-7; D unclear. Trimming took 1 base from V and 7 from J, leaving 6 bases between them. CDR3 length: 11 amino acids. The germline gives CDR1 SGHTS, CDR2 YDEGEE. CDR3 in DNA: TGTGCCAGCAGCTTGATACGGGAGCAGTACTTC. Translating gives CASSLIREQYF.

The CDR3 reads CASSSSGRTSSGNTIYF. DNA for the CDR3: TGCGCCAGCAGCTCTTCTGGACGGACTTCCTCTGGAAACACCATATATTTT. The rearrangement uses TRBV5-1 and TRBJ1-3; D ambiguous. This CDR3 is 17 amino acids long. Trimming stripped 3 bases from V and 0 bases from J, with 16 bases between. CDR1 is SGHRS and CDR2 is YFSETQ in the germline V gene. The variable domain in full, with the rest retrieved from reference TRBV5-1 and TRBJ1-3, is KAGVTQTPRYLIKTRGQQVTLSCSPISGHRSVSWYQQTPGQGLQFLFEYFSETQRNKGNFPGRFSGRQFSNSRSEMNVSTLELGDSALYLCASSSSGRTSSGNTIYFGEGSWLTVV.

This clone was found a few times. The genes are TRBV7-9 and TRBJ1-5; perhaps TRBD1 as D (5 bases). Trimming removed 1 base at V and 4 bases at J, with 11 bases between. This CDR3 is 15 amino acids long. Germline-derived CDR1 and CDR2 are SEHNR and FQNEAQ (reference sequence). CDR3 bases: TGTGCCAGCAGCTTAGTGGGGGGAGTTAATCAGCCCCAGCATTTT. Protein sequence: CASSLVGGVNQPQHF.

The CDR3 region has the DNA TGCAGCATCCGGGACAGGGTAGGCGAGCAGTACTTC. This encodes CSIRDRVGEQYF. The chain recombines TRBV29-1 with TRBJ2-7; 9 bases fit TRBD1. Germline V gene lookup returns CDR1 SQVTM and CDR2 ANQGSEA. The CDR3 is made up of 12 amino acids. V lost 8 bases, J lost 6 bases, and 8 bases stayed unmatched.

This clone was counted a few times. The chain combines TRBV6-5 with TRBJ2-1, with 13 bases lining up with TRBD2. Germline values: CDR1 MNHEY, CDR2 SVGAGI. The V and J ends lost 4 bases and 4 bases, in that order; junction bases with no gene match: 4. The CDR3 is 16 residues long. CDR3 nucleotides: TGTGCCAGCAGTTCGCCGGGACTAGCGGGATACAATGAGCAGTTCTTC. It yields the protein CASSSPGLAGYNEQFF.

The rearrangement uses TRBV28 and TRBJ1-3; possible D gene TRBD1, 5 bases. Trimming stripped 11 bases from V and 2 bases from J, with 19 bases between. CDR1 and CDR2 from the germline V gene are MDHEN and SYDVKM. The CDR3 contains 15 residues. The CDR3 DNA reads as TGTGCCGGGGGGGTATTGGCCCGACCTGGAAACACCATATATTTT. Its protein product is CAGGVLARPGNTIYF.

The genes are TRBV7-3 and TRBJ2-5; TRBD2 matches at 7 bases. This CDR3 comprises 16 residues. The germline CDR1 and CDR2 sequences are SGHTA and FQGTGA. V was pared by 2 bases and J by 5 bases, with 11 bases of the junction left unmatched. The CDR3 is CASSLSGEIGGETQYF. Written as DNA, the CDR3 is TGTGCCAGCAGCTTATCGGGTGAAATCGGGGGGGAGACCCAGTACTTC.

The rearrangement uses TRBV9 and TRBJ1-1; D gene ambiguous. V lost 0 bases, J lost 1 base, and 7 bases lay in between. The CDR3 is made up of 14 amino acids. The germline gives CDR1 SGDLS, CDR2 YYNGEE. The CDR3 spells CASSVGWANTEAFF. In DNA, the CDR3 is TGTGCCAGCAGCGTAGGGTGGGCGAACACTGAAGCTTTCTTT.

The chain uses TRBV28 and TRBJ1-1; a possible D gene is TRBD1 (6 bases). V was pared by 4 bases and J by 7 bases, with 16 bases between. The CDR3 runs to 14 residues. Germline lookup yields CDR1 MDHEN and CDR2 SYDVKM. CDR3 bases: TGTGCCAGCAGTTCAGATACAAGGGGGTTTGAAGCTTTCTTT. Residues: CASSSDTRGFEAFF.

V usage is TRBV6-5 and J usage is TRBJ2-5; TRBD1 might be the D (5 bases). Deletions cut 2 bases from V and 5 bases from J, with 15 bases between. This CDR3 contains 15 residues. The V gene's germline CDR1 is MNHEY and CDR2 SVGAGI. The CDR3 nucleotides read TGTGCCAGCAGTTACGTCGCAGGGAACGGGGAGACCCAGTACTTC. This codes for CASSYVAGNGETQYF.